The clone carrying this TCR beta chain turned up a few times. The record originates from a study of early T cells in non-severe SARS-CoV-2 infection. About the research overall: Bulk RNA isolated from unsorted whole blood underwent sequencing; chains were not paired.

This CDR3 is built from 14 residues. Per germline, CDR1 ENHRY and CDR2 SYGVKD. V was cut by 3 bases and J by 5 bases, with 13 bases left in between. Individual cDNA molecules each received unique molecular identifiers attached to them. Via MiXCR, TCRdb re-called the 5' RACE reads, giving one row per CDR3 protein. The table has roughly 64,000 distinct CDR3 sequences, less than 15% seen once. The clonotype comes from an adult who was a healthcare worker with PCR-confirmed SARS-CoV-2 infection or an uninfected control (not recorded which). V and J are TRBV10-3 and TRBJ2-5; D remains ambiguous. Sequenced sample: whole blood. The CDR3 here is CAISDVAVQETQYF. CDR3 DNA: TGTGCCATCAGTGACGTGGCAGTACAGGAGACCCAGTACTTC.